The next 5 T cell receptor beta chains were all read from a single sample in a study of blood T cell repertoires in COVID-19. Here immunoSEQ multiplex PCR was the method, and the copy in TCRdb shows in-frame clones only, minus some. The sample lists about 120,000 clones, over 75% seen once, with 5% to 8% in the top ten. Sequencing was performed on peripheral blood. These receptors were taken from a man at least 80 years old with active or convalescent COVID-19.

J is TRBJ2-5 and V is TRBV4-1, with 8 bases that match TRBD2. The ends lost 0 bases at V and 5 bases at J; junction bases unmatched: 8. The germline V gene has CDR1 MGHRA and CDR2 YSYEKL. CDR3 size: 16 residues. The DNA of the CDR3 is TGCGCCAGCAGCCAAGATGGACTAGCTGGGTGGGAGACCCAGTACTTC. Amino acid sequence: CASSQDGLAGWETQYF.

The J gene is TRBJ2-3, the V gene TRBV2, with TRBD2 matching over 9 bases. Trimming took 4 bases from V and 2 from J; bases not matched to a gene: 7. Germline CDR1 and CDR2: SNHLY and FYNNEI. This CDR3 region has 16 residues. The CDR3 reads CASSVGGGRATDTQYF. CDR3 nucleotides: TGTGCCAGCAGTGTAGGGGGCGGGAGGGCCACAGATACGCAGTATTTT.

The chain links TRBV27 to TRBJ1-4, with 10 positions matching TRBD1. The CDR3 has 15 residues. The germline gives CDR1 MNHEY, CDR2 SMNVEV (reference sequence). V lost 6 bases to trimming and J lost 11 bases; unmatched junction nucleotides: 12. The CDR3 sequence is CASSSLGTGVSKLFF. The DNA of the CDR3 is TGTGCCAGCAGCTCACTCGGGACAGGGGTTAGTAAACTGTTTTTT.

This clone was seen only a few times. The chain's CDR3 is CASSKTVSDYNEQFF. The CDR3 DNA is TGTGCCAGTAGTAAAACAGTATCTGACTACAATGAGCAGTTCTTC. The chain recombines TRBV19 with TRBJ2-1; unclear D gene. The CDR3 consists of 15 residues. Germline assignment: CDR1 LNHDA and CDR2 SQIVND (reference sequence). V lost 4 bases to trimming and J lost 3 bases, with 13 bases between them.

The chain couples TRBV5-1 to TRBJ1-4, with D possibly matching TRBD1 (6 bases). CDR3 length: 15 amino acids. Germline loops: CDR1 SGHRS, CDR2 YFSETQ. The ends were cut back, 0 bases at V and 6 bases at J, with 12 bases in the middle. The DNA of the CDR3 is TGCGCCAGCAGCTTGGCCAGGGGTGCCTATGAAAAACTGTTTTTT. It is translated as CASSLARGAYEKLFF.